This note documents a single T cell receptor (beta chain) sequence. Its cognate antigen is unknown. A second PCR, run for about 7 to 11 cycles, used a sample-barcoded 5' primer plus a J-beta primer mix. TCRdb reanalysed the 5' RACE reads using MiXCR and keeps one entry per CDR3 protein. This table has 800,000 to 900,000 distinct CDR3 sequences, 62% appearing once. This entry belongs to a study of blood T cells in healthy people across ages. Findings and limits, study-wide: Not knowing donor CMV status may have confounded expanded clonotype changes.

V was pared by 4 bases and J by 4 bases, with 10 bases of the junction left unmatched. Germline V gene data show CDR1 as SGHTA and CDR2 as FQGNSA. The CDR3 is 16 amino acids. Around 10 milliliters was the volume of peripheral blood drawn from each donor. Sequences were obtained from blood. The receptor comes from a man aged 25 to 45 in good health. The chain recombines TRBV7-2 with TRBJ2-7; 10 bases fit TRBD1. The CDR3 DNA is TGTGCCAGCAGCTCCACCAGGACAGGGGGTGGGTACGAGCAGTACTTC. This encodes CASSSTRTGGGYEQYF.